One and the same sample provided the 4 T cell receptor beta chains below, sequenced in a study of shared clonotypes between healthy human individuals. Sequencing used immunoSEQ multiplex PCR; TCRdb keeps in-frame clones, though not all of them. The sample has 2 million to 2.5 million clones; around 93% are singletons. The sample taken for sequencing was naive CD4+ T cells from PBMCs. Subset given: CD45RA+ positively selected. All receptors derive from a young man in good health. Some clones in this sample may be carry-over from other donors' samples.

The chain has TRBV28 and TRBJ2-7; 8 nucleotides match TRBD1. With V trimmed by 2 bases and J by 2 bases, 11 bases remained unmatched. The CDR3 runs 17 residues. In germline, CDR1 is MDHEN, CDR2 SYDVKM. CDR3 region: CASSLPYPGQAAYEQYF. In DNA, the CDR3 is TGTGCCAGCAGTTTACCTTATCCGGGACAGGCCGCCTACGAGCAGTACTTC.

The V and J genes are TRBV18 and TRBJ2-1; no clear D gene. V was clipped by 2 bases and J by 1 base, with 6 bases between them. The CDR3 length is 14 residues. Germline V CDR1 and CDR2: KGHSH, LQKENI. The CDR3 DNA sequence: TGTGCCAGCTCACCAATGCTATCCTACAATGAGCAGTTCTTC. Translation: CASSPMLSYNEQFF. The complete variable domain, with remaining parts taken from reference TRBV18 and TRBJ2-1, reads NAGVMQNPRHLVRRRGQEARLRCSPMKGHSHVYWYRQLPEEGLKFMVYLQKENIIDESGMPKERFSAEFPKEGPSILRIQQVVRGDSAAYFCASSPMLSYNEQFFGPGTRLTVL.

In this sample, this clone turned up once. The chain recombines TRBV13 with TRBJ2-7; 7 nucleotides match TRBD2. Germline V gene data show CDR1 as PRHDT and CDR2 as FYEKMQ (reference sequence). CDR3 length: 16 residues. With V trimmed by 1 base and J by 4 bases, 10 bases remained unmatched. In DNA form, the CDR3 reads TGTGCCAGCAGCTTAGAAGGCGGGAGAGGCTCTTACGAGCAGTACTTC. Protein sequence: CASSLEGGRGSYEQYF.

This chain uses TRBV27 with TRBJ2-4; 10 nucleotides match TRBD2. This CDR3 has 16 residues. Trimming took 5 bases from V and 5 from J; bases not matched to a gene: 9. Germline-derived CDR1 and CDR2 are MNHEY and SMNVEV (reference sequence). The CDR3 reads CASSRGLAATQNIQYF. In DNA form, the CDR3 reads TGTGCCAGCAGTCGCGGACTAGCGGCGACTCAAAACATTCAGTACTTC.